The entry that follows covers one T cell receptor beta chain sequence. The source of the sample is a study of blood T cell repertoires in COVID-19. Study in general: From T cells, B-cell-depleted T cells, or PBMCs came the material, which was cDNA or gDNA.

Germline-derived CDR1 and CDR2 are KGHSH and LQKENI. V gave up 6 bases and J gave up 4 bases, with 20 bases separating them. CDR3 length: 16 amino acids. Donors in Cohort 3 counted as recovered after two negative PCRs, clearance, or symptom resolution. Method: immunoSEQ multiplex PCR; TCRdb's copy keeps in-frame clones and lacks some. The sample lists a few hundred thousand clones, roughly nine tenths seen once, with about 1.8% in the top ten. The chain employs TRBV18 and TRBJ2-3, with D perhaps TRBD2 (5 bases). The sequenced sample was PBMCs or T cells enriched from blood (not recorded which). This sequence originates from a woman in her thirties who had recovered from COVID-19. The CDR3, as DNA: TGTGCCAGCTCCCGGGAAACGGGTGGAGGCGCAGATACGCAGTATTTT. It encodes CASSRETGGGADTQYF.